The next 14 T cell receptor beta chains were all read from a single sample in a study of blood T cells in healthy people across ages. The authors ran a second PCR of 7 to 11 cycles using a sample-barcoded 5' primer and a J-beta primer mix. TCRdb re-analysed the 5' RACE reads in MiXCR, keeping a single row per CDR3 protein. This sample has 1.8 million or so distinct CDR3 sequences, with more than 35% found just once. The sequenced material came from blood. The receptor source for this set is a human donor in good health.

Written as DNA, the CDR3 is TGCAGTGCTAGAGAGGCTACGGCTAATGAAAAACTGTTTTTT. The encoded protein is CSAREATANEKLFF. The V and J genes are TRBV20-1 and TRBJ1-4; no definite D call. CDR1 is DFQATT and CDR2 is SNEGSKA in the germline V gene (reference sequence). The CDR3 extends over 14 amino acids. Trimming removed 0 bases at V and 3 bases at J, with 8 bases between.

The V and J genes are TRBV20-1 and TRBJ1-2; 8 bases agree with TRBD1. J gave up 8 bases and V 1 base, and 6 bases lay outside the gene matches. The CDR3 has 13 residues. The germline gives CDR1 DFQATT, CDR2 SNEGSKA (reference sequence). The DNA for the CDR3 is TGCAGTGCTAGAGGACCAGGGGGCGAAGGCTACACCTTC. As protein: CSARGPGGEGYTF.

This clonotype has more than one count but fewer than ten. The chain joins TRBV11-3 to TRBJ2-1; D remains ambiguous. Trimming took off 2 bases at V and 7 bases at J, with 15 bases between the two ends. The CDR3 is 15 amino acids. CDR1 and CDR2 (germline): SGHNT, YENEEA. Here the CDR3 DNA reads TGTGCCAGCAGCTTATCCCCGAGATTGGGGAATGAGCAGTTCTTC. This encodes CASSLSPRLGNEQFF.

This clonotype has ten or more counts. V gene TRBV27 combines with J gene TRBJ2-7, with 9 bases identical to TRBD1. The CDR3 extends over 13 amino acids. Looked up from germline, CDR1 is MNHEY and CDR2 is SMNVEV (reference sequence). The trim removed 6 bases at V and 6 bases at J, leaving 6 bases unmatched. The CDR3: CASSPNRGREQYF. As DNA, the CDR3 is TGTGCCAGCAGCCCAAACAGGGGGCGCGAGCAGTACTTC.

Details on this clonotype: Germline and junction disagree at one end, which may indicate a read error. The CDR3 here is CASSVGDGPGPAGYGCTF. For the CDR3, the DNA is TGTGCCAGCAGCGTAGGTGATGGACCGGGTCCAGCCGGCTATGGCTGCACCTTC. The chain is built from TRBV9 and TRBJ1-2; no firm D call. This CDR3 is built from 18 residues. Germline CDR1 reads SGDLS; CDR2 reads YYNGEE.

V usage is TRBV20-1 and J usage is TRBJ2-5; D possibly corresponds to TRBD2 (6 bases). From germline, CDR1 is DFQATT and CDR2 SNEGSKA (reference sequence). Trimming pared 5 bases from V and 1 base from J, leaving 11 bases between. The length of the CDR3 is 13 residues. CDR3 loop: CSAHHGGQETQYF. The CDR3 DNA follows: TGCAGTGCTCACCACGGGGGCCAAGAGACCCAGTACTTC.

J is TRBJ2-1 and V is TRBV10-3; TRBD2 is a possible D gene (6 bases). CDR1 ENHRY and CDR2 SYGVKD come from the germline V gene. V lost 2 bases, J lost 0 bases, and 8 bases lay in between. The CDR3 runs 15 residues. CDR3 residues: CAISELASSYNEQFF. The CDR3 nucleotides read TGTGCCATCAGTGAGCTAGCGAGCTCCTACAATGAGCAGTTCTTC.

This clonotype has only one observation. Possible read error: a much larger clone is one base away. The rearrangement links TRBV10-3 to TRBJ2-1; TRBD1 is a possible D gene (5 bases). This CDR3 has 12 residues. CDR1 is ENHRY, CDR2 SYGVKD, per germline. The germline V and J ends were trimmed by 7 bases and 7 bases, with 11 bases remaining between them. The CDR3: CAIKTTVNEQFF. The CDR3 coding sequence is TGTGCCATCAAAACGACAGTTAATGAGCAGTTCTTC.

The J gene is TRBJ1-2, the V gene TRBV12-3 or TRBV12-4; D possibly corresponds to TRBD1 (6 bases). The length of the CDR3 is 16 residues. Trimming stripped 5 bases from V and 3 bases from J, with 19 bases between. The CDR3 nucleotides read TGTGCCAGCAGTAATCGACAGGCCCCTAGGGACTATGGCTACACCTTC. Translating it yields CASSNRQAPRDYGYTF.

This clonotype was recorded a few times. The chain is built from TRBV12-3 or TRBV12-4 and TRBJ1-1; no clear D. Trimming left V 8 bases short and J 11 bases short, with 18 bases between. The CDR3 length is 12 residues. CDR3 protein: CASPSLETQAFF. In DNA, the CDR3 is TGTGCCAGCCCTAGTCTGGAGACCCAGGCTTTCTTT.

The rearrangement uses TRBV4-2 and TRBJ2-5; possible D gene TRBD1, 6 bases. The J call could be wrong; TRBJ2-7 is a better fit for the DNA end. Germline CDR1 reads LGHNA; CDR2 reads YNFKEQ. This CDR3 has 16 amino acids. The CDR3 loop is CASSQEMGDISYEQYF. CDR3 coding DNA: TGTGCCAGCAGCCAAGAGATGGGGGACATCTCCTACGAGCAGTACTTC.

V is TRBV6-2 or TRBV6-3 and J is TRBJ2-1; TRBD2 matches 9 bases. V trimming: 6 bases; J trimming: 4 bases; junction bases outside the gene matches: 13. Per germline, CDR1 MNHEY and CDR2 SVGEGT. The CDR3 spans 17 residues. In nucleotides, the CDR3 is TGTGCCAGCAGATGGCGGGGGGGACAGTTACCGTACAATGAGCAGTTCTTC. Translation gives CASRWRGGQLPYNEQFF.

The chain carries TRBV20-1 and TRBJ2-4, with TRBD2 identical over 9 bases. The CDR3 has 15 amino acids. V trimming: 1 base; J trimming: 7 bases; junction bases outside the gene matches: 8. Germline loops: CDR1 DFQATT, CDR2 SNEGSKA (reference sequence). Here the CDR3 reads CSARGGGGAWNIQYF. As DNA, the CDR3 is TGCAGTGCTAGAGGGGGCGGGGGGGCCTGGAACATTCAGTACTTC.

The chain joins TRBV27 to TRBJ2-7; the match to TRBD2 covers 8 bases. The germline CDR1 and CDR2 sequences are MNHEY and SMNVEV (reference sequence). The V and J ends lost 5 bases and 7 bases, in that order; junction bases with no gene match: 16. The CDR3 has 16 amino acids. The CDR3 is CASSRSAGGHHMEQYF. As DNA, the CDR3 is TGTGCCAGCAGTCGCAGTGCGGGAGGACACCACATGGAGCAGTACTTC.